This TCR beta chain was documented in a study of PD-1 blockade in classical Hodgkin lymphoma. The germline V gene encodes CDR1 LGHNA and CDR2 YNFKEQ. This CDR3 contains 17 residues. The V end lost 3 bases, the J end lost 4 bases, and 21 bases lay between the germline ends. Data came from immunoSEQ multiplex PCR; TCRdb stores just in-frame clones and leaves some out. This sample carries 70,000 or so clones, over 90% of them seen once, and the ten largest clones take roughly 2.5%. Time point meaning: newly diagnosed, previously untreated cHL patient sample. The chain joins TRBV4-2 to TRBJ1-2, with D perhaps matching TRBD1 (6 bases). The specimen was peripheral blood mononuclear cells (PBMCs). This TCR was recovered from a human donor with classical Hodgkin lymphoma. The CDR3 protein is CASSQPGARLLFYGYTF. The CDR3 DNA reads as TGTGCCAGCAGCCAGCCGGGGGCACGGCTACTTTTCTATGGCTACACCTTC.